One and the same sample provided the 23 T cell receptor beta chains below, sequenced in a study of blood T cell repertoires in COVID-19 (dated by TCRdb to the early 2020s). Libraries were constructed by the immunoSEQ multiplex PCR assay. The immuneACCESS repertoire file appears here via TCRdb, limited to in-frame rearrangements. These files lack a portion of the clones; in checked studies, under half of the deficit traces to unresolved V genes, and the cause of the others is not known. The sample profile shows approximately 85,000 clones; about 92% of them were found once. Of the sample, roughly 6.4% falls within the top ten clones. Sequenced sample: peripheral blood. The receptors here all came from a woman aged 55-69 years with active COVID-19.

The J gene is TRBJ2-3, the V gene TRBV11-2, with TRBD2 matching 8 bases. The ends lost 3 bases at V and 7 bases at J; junction bases unmatched: 6. This CDR3 has 14 residues. From germline, CDR1 is SGHAT and CDR2 FQNNGV. CDR3 protein: CASSFELAANTQYF. The CDR3 region has the DNA TGTGCCAGCAGCTTTGAACTAGCGGCAAATACGCAGTATTTT.

The chain has TRBV6-5 and TRBJ1-4; weak D call: TRBD1 (5 bases). Trimming shortened V by 6 bases and J by 8 bases, and 16 bases separated the two germline ends. The CDR3 extends over 14 amino acids. Germline CDR1 reads MNHEY; CDR2 reads SVGAGI. The CDR3 here is CASSLDRGPEKLFF. The CDR3 DNA sequence: TGTGCCAGCAGCCTAGACAGAGGCCCCGAAAAACTGTTTTTT.

The rearrangement uses TRBV5-4 and TRBJ2-5; TRBD2 matches at 10 bases. This CDR3 is built from 15 residues. Germline trimming cut 4 bases from V and 7 bases from J; bases unmatched to any gene: 10. CDR1 SGHNT and CDR2 YYREEE come from the germline V gene (reference sequence). CDR3 nucleotide sequence: TGTGCCAGCAGCGTCGGACTAGCGGAAGGGGGGACCCAGTACTTC. It yields the protein CASSVGLAEGGTQYF.

V gene TRBV7-9 combines with J gene TRBJ2-2; D unclear. This CDR3 has 13 amino acids. The V end lost 5 bases, the J end lost 5 bases, and 9 bases lay between the germline ends. Germline CDR1 and CDR2: SEHNR and FQNEAQ (reference sequence). CDR3 region: CASSPLGTGELFF. The CDR3 nucleotides are TGTGCCAGCAGCCCCCTAGGAACCGGGGAGCTGTTTTTT. Combining the CDR3 with reference TRBV7-9 and TRBJ2-2 gives the whole variable domain DTGVSQNPRHKITKRGQNVTFRCDPISEHNRLYWYRQTLGQGPEFLTYFQNEAQLEKSRLLSDRFSAERPKGSFSTLEIQRTEQGDSAMYLCASSPLGTGELFFGEGSRLTVL.

This chain connects TRBV4-3 to TRBJ1-3, with a possible D match to TRBD1 (5 bases). Trimming cost V 0 bases and J 3 bases, with 12 bases left between them. The length of the CDR3 is 16 residues. Germline V gives CDR1 LGHNA, CDR2 YSLEER. CDR3 coding DNA: TGCGCCAGCAGCCAAGAGACCGGGGGTAGTGGAAACACCATATATTTT. It encodes CASSQETGGSGNTIYF.

V usage is TRBV6-5 and J usage is TRBJ2-2, with 9 bases that match TRBD1. J lost 3 bases, V lost 4 bases, and 6 bases had no gene match. The CDR3 is made up of 16 amino acids. Germline values: CDR1 MNHEY, CDR2 SVGAGI. The CDR3 region has the DNA TGTGCCAGCAGTTCCATAAACAGGGGGCACACCGGGGAGCTGTTTTTT. This codes for CASSSINRGHTGELFF.

This clone was seen once. The V gene is TRBV2, the J gene TRBJ2-1; the match to TRBD2 covers 10 bases. Germline trimming cut 5 bases from V and 10 bases from J; bases unmatched to any gene: 8. Germline assignment: CDR1 SNHLY and CDR2 FYNNEI. The CDR3 extends over 14 amino acids. The CDR3 sequence: CASSQGLAGEEQFF. The CDR3 DNA follows: TGTGCCAGCAGTCAGGGCCTAGCGGGAGAAGAGCAGTTCTTC.

The J gene is TRBJ1-1, the V gene TRBV7-2; D is undetermined. The ends were cut back, 1 base at V and 6 bases at J, with 9 bases in the middle. Germline V lookup: CDR1 SGHTA, CDR2 FQGNSA. This CDR3 spans 13 amino acids. The CDR3 coding sequence is TGTGCCAGCAGCTTAGTGGGTAGCGCTGAAGCTTTCTTT. Its translation: CASSLVGSAEAFF.

V and J are TRBV6-1 and TRBJ2-3, with 12 bases that match TRBD2. Germline V gene sequence: CDR1 MNHNS, CDR2 SASEGT. V trimming: 4 bases; J trimming: 10 bases; junction bases outside the gene matches: 12. CDR3 length: 16 residues. CDR3 region: CASSGTGLAGPRAQYF. For the CDR3, the DNA is TGTGCCAGCAGTGGTACGGGACTAGCGGGTCCTCGAGCGCAGTATTTT.

The chain uses TRBV19 and TRBJ1-1; 7 nucleotides match TRBD1. CDR1 LNHDA and CDR2 SQIVND come from the germline V gene (reference sequence). There are 12 residues in the CDR3. Trimming removed 5 bases from V and 5 bases from J; junction bases left unmatched: 2. CDR3 nucleotide sequence: TGTGCCAGTAGTTTCAGGGGGACTGAAGCTTTCTTT. Its protein is CASSFRGTEAFF.

The chain carries TRBV24-1 and TRBJ2-5, with TRBD1 identical over 8 bases. The CDR3 contains 15 residues. Germline assignment: CDR1 KGHDR and CDR2 SFDVKD. J gave up 1 base and V 9 bases, and 9 bases lay outside the gene matches. CDR3 in DNA: TGTGCCACCGGCACACAGGGGGGCCCCCAAGAGACCCAGTACTTC. Its protein is CATGTQGGPQETQYF.

This sequence joins TRBV9 and TRBJ2-2, with TRBD2 identical over 12 bases. Trimming removed 0 bases from V and 6 bases from J; junction bases left unmatched: 6. This CDR3 spans 17 amino acids. Germline V gene lookup returns CDR1 SGDLS and CDR2 YYNGEE. This chain's CDR3 is CASSVGTSGISAGELFF. The CDR3, as DNA: TGTGCCAGCAGCGTAGGGACTAGCGGGATCAGTGCCGGGGAGCTGTTTTTT.

V gene TRBV6-5 combines with J gene TRBJ2-5; TRBD2 matches 7 bases. V gave up 11 bases and J gave up 1 base; unmatched junction bases: 13. The CDR3 consists of 15 residues. The V gene's germline CDR1 is MNHEY and CDR2 SVGAGI. In DNA form, the CDR3 reads TGTGCCGGTGGGGGTGTCCGGGAGGTCCAAGAGACCCAGTACTTC. It encodes CAGGGVREVQETQYF.

The chain recombines TRBV29-1 with TRBJ2-3, with D possibly TRBD1 on 6 matching bases. Germline loops: CDR1 SQVTM, CDR2 ANQGSEA. The CDR3 runs 16 residues. The V end was cut by 0 bases, the J end by 0 bases, with 13 bases between. DNA of the CDR3: TGCAGCGTTGAAGATCGGGCAGGGGCTAGCACAGATACGCAGTATTTT. Its translation is CSVEDRAGASTDTQYF.

The chain joins TRBV23-1 to TRBJ2-5; D is possibly TRBD1 (6 bases). TRBV23-1 is recorded as an ORF, its role being uncertain. The V gene lost 2 bases and the J gene lost 2 bases, with 18 bases spanning the gap. CDR3 size: 17 residues. This CDR3 reads CASSQKGHPKIQETQYF. The CDR3 region has the DNA TGCGCCAGCAGTCAAAAGGGACACCCTAAAATTCAAGAGACCCAGTACTTC.

The chain couples TRBV2 to TRBJ1-2, with 10 bases aligning to TRBD1. The trim removed 4 bases at V and 6 bases at J, leaving 5 bases unmatched. The germline V gene has CDR1 SNHLY and CDR2 FYNNEI. The CDR3 covers 14 residues. The CDR3 here is CASSGTGGPNGYTF. CDR3 coding DNA: TGTGCCAGCAGTGGGACAGGGGGACCGAATGGCTACACCTTC.

Here the CDR3 DNA reads TGTGCCAGCACCGCACGGGGGGGAGATACGCAGTATTTT. It specifies CASTARGGDTQYF. V is TRBV6-6 and J is TRBJ2-3, with TRBD2 matching 8 bases. CDR3 length: 13 residues. Unmatched junction bases numbered 5, after V lost 7 bases and J lost 5 bases. The germline gives CDR1 MNHNY, CDR2 SVGAGI (reference sequence).

V is TRBV7-9 and J is TRBJ2-5, with D perhaps TRBD2 (6 bases). The CDR3 consists of 17 residues. The V end was cut by 0 bases, the J end by 4 bases, with 18 bases between. The germline CDR1 and CDR2 sequences are SEHNR and FQNEAQ (reference sequence). The CDR3 DNA reads TGTGCCAGCAGCTTAGCTTTGGGGCCGGCGGGGCGAGAGACCCAGTACTTC. This codes for CASSLALGPAGRETQYF.

This clone was recorded once. The chain joins TRBV6-5 to TRBJ1-2; D is unclear. Germline CDR1 reads MNHEY; CDR2 reads SVGAGI. CDR3 size: 12 residues. V was clipped by 0 bases and J by 8 bases, with 7 bases between them. CDR3 DNA: TGTGCCAGCAGTTACTCTGGCGGCGGCTACACCTTC. This codes for CASSYSGGGYTF.

V and J are TRBV5-1 and TRBJ1-4; TRBD1 agrees at 8 bases. Germline CDR1 SGHRS, CDR2 YFSETQ. V lost 3 bases and J lost 4; bases outside the gene matches: 2. The CDR3 has 14 amino acids. The CDR3 region is CASSSDRGNEKLFF. The DNA of the CDR3 is TGCGCCAGCAGCTCTGACAGGGGTAATGAAAAACTGTTTTTT. Complete variable domain (other parts from reference TRBV5-1 and TRBJ1-4): KAGVTQTPRYLIKTRGQQVTLSCSPISGHRSVSWYQQTPGQGLQFLFEYFSETQRNKGNFPGRFSGRQFSNSRSEMNVSTLELGDSALYLCASSSDRGNEKLFFGSGTQLSVL.

The chain links TRBV5-1 to TRBJ2-1; 7 nucleotides match TRBD1. Germline CDR1 and CDR2: SGHRS and YFSETQ. The CDR3 runs 15 residues. V trimming: 4 bases; J trimming: 5 bases; junction bases outside the gene matches: 9. This chain's CDR3 is CASSPQGVKNNEQFF. The DNA of the CDR3 is TGCGCCAGCAGCCCCCAGGGGGTTAAAAACAATGAGCAGTTCTTC.

The chain joins TRBV27 to TRBJ2-7; no clear D gene. In germline, CDR1 is MNHEY, CDR2 SMNVEV (reference sequence). V lost 7 bases and J 0 bases, leaving 7 bases between the germline ends. The CDR3 has 12 amino acids. The chain's CDR3 is CASTSISYEQYF. CDR3 bases: TGTGCCAGCACCAGTATCTCCTACGAGCAGTACTTC.

The rearrangement uses TRBV5-1 and TRBJ2-2; 7 nucleotides align to TRBD1. This CDR3 has 18 amino acids. V dropped 4 bases and J dropped 1; count of bases not matched to a gene: 13. Germline V lookup: CDR1 SGHRS, CDR2 YFSETQ. CDR3 amino acids: CASSGGQPILLNTGELFF. In DNA form, the CDR3 reads TGCGCCAGCAGCGGGGGACAGCCGATACTCTTGAACACCGGGGAGCTGTTTTTT.